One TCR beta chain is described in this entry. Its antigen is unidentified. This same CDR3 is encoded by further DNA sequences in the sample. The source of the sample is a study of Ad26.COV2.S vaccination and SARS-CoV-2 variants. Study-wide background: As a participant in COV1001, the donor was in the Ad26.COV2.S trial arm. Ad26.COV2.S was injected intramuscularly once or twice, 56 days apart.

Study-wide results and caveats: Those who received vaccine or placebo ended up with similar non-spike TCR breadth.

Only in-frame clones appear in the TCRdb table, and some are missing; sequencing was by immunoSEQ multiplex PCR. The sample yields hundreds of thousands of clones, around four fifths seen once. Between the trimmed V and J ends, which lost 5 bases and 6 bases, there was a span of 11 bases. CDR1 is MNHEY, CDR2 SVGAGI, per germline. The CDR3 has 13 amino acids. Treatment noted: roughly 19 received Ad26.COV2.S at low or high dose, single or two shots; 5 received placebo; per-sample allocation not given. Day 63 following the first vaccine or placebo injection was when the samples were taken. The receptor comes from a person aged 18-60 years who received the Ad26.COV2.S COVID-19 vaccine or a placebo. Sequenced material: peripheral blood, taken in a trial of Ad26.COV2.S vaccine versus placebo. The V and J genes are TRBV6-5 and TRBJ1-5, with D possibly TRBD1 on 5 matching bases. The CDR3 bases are TGTGCCAGCAGTACCGGGGGAGGTCAGCCCCAGCATTTT. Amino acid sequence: CASSTGGGQPQHF.